The clone carrying this TCR beta chain appeared a few times. Its cognate antigen is unknown. This entry is derived from a study of identical twins. Findings of the study overall: Twins showed weaker excess sharing in their beta out-of-frame sequences.

With template switching, a universal primer site was added, and the cDNA carried unique molecular identifiers. In TCRdb, the 5' RACE reads were re-called with MiXCR into one record per CDR3 protein. The profile shows under 1 million distinct CDR3 sequences, 12% of them singletons. The data also belong to a second study, concerning yellow fever vaccine responses in identical twins. Turning to that study: Vaccine T cell responses of twins reportedly seemed partly convergent and partly personalized.

The source is a young woman in good health. Sequencing input: PBMCs.

This CDR3 reads CASSVVGGRGGLDTQYF. As DNA, the CDR3 is TGTGCCAGCAGCGTAGTAGGAGGGCGGGGGGGCTTGGATACGCAGTATTTT. The chain is built from TRBV9 and TRBJ2-3; 9 bases align to TRBD2. The CDR3 runs to 17 residues. After removal of 0 bases from V and 6 bases from J, the junction contained 11 bases not matched to a gene. Germline V gene sequence: CDR1 SGDLS, CDR2 YYNGEE.